This T cell receptor beta chain is drawn from a study of human T cells and chemical hapten exposure listed by TCRdb under 2021. Background for the entire study: For sensitization, 2% DPC in acetone was applied to a roughly 2 cm by roughly 2 cm area of upper inner arm skin. Throughout the study period of roughly 24 weeks, patients also received therapeutic DPC doses to the scalp every week. Patch testing on the upper back used Finn chambers containing 0.01% DPC, with scoring done after 6 days according to International Contact Dermatitis Research Group standards. The mostly female patient cohort included alopecia areata with under or over 50% scalp involvement, alopecia totalis and alopecia universalis. Libraries were pooled for sequencing, and per-sample TCR yields varied mainly because of small differences in library volumes within the pool. In alopecia patients, the study followed how the peripheral blood TCR repertoire changed in vivo over primary and secondary sensitization to diphenylcyclopropenone (DPC), a hapten. Patient blood was sampled pre-sensitization (week 0) and at 2, 6 and about 24 weeks after DPC sensitization. Twenty-nine alopecia patients provided blood for TCR sequencing at one to four time points (pre-sensitization, 2, 6 and 24 weeks). Broad study findings and their caveats: After repeated subsampling, the strength of the expansion versus patch-test correlation and the threshold at which it became significant changed. Because all patients had alopecia, a presumed autoimmune disease, the immune response of the patients might differ from that of healthy individuals. Expanded TCRs formed significantly more large CDR3 similarity clusters than pre-sensitization or healthy control sets, consistent with antigen-driven responses. The number of PT1 expanded TCRs positively correlated with patch test score, significant at thresholds 8, 16 and 32 but not 4. DPC sensitization did not change how many TCRs were above 1 in 1000 frequency, and no evidence was found of alterations in global repertoire structure.

The sample's time point label, decoded: patch test 3, about 24 weeks after DPC sensitization. The treatment or condition label on this specimen signifies: therapeutic diphenylcyclopropenone sensitization with weekly scalp DPC. Blood at each patch-test visit was drawn before the patch test was applied. Patients were eligible if aged 18 to 70, diagnosed with alopecia and judged suitable for DPC therapy, and pregnant patients were excluded. Total RNA was extracted from unfractionated whole blood that had been collected in Tempus Blood RNA tubes. Relative to germline, V is missing 5 bases and J is missing 4 bases, with 7 bases of the junction outside any gene match. Taken from cysteine to phenylalanine, the CDR3 has 14 residues. Here the CDR3 DNA is all that survives: 42 bases in frame from base 1. From the germline V gene (reference sequence), CDR1 is SEHNR and CDR2 is FQNEAQ. A remark on this clonotype: Its recognized antigen is unknown. Base qualities are not at hand, and no much larger clone is one base apart.

The library relied on RACE. Sequencing relied on a NextSeq 500. During library preparation, unique molecular identifiers were attached to individual cDNA molecules so that TCRs could be counted in a quantitative, reproducible way. For every blood RNA sample, sequencing covered both the TCR alpha and TCR beta chains. From the authors' description of their analysis: Samples had a median of roughly 98,000 TCRs, with a range from roughly 23,224 to 700,000. V, J and CDR3 annotation of the TCR reads was performed with the Decombinator software suite. To make PS versus PT1 abundance plots, every sample was subsampled to the same number of TCRs (28,000). Expanded TCRs were defined as absent before sensitization and observed at least eight times at the 2-week time point. Using fastp at Q25 and MiXCR, TCRdb reprocessed the public reads and kept productive beta chains. One record per CDR3 amino acid sequence lists the most common genes and DNA. TCRdb, rather than the study authors, made the V and J calls. For this sample the table gives 150,000 to 200,000 distinct CDR3 sequences, of which 25% to 35% were detected only once. The ten most abundant clones make up under 2.5% of the sample.

This TCR was recovered from a woman under 30 with alopecia areata. Some clones in this sample may be carry-over from other donors' samples. This chain joins TRBV7-9 to TRBJ1-1; 7 middle bases align to TRBD1. The sample was whole blood, taken in connection with sensitization to the hapten diphenylcyclopropenone (DPC). The nucleotides are TGTGCCAGCAGCGGGCGGACAGGAGGCACTGAAGCTTTCTTT. Its translation reads: CASSGRTGGTEAFF.